The subject of this entry is one T cell receptor beta chain. The antigen it recognizes is unknown. No base quality values were provided; no much bigger clone lies one nucleotide off. Including the terminal cysteine and phenylalanine, the CDR3 comprises 12 residues. The sequence is cut down to CDR3 DNA, 36 bases in frame from base 1. CDR1 and CDR2, per the germline V gene, are MDHEN and SYDVKM. At the junction V is shortened by 7 bases and J by 10 bases, with 11 bases in between. The data originate from a study of control samples from healthy donors and cancer patients (dated by TCRdb to 2019 to 2021). To prepare the library, the immunoSEQ multiplex PCR assay was applied. TCRdb retrieved this table from immuneACCESS and kept in-frame rearrangements only. Not all clones are present; in checked studies, unresolved V genes account for under half, and no reason is known for the remainder. This sample comprises 100,000 to 150,000 clones, 80% to 95% of them detected only once. The top ten constitute 2% to 3% of the sample.

The V gene is TRBV28 and the J gene is TRBJ1-6; the D gene identity is not certain. Specimen: blood. This TCR was sampled from a man in his forties or fifties in good health. Read as DNA, the sequence is TGTGCCAGCACCCGGTTTGGCTCACCCCTCCACTTT. The translation is CASTRFGSPLHF.